These T cell receptor beta chains were read from a single sample in a study of blood T cell repertoires in COVID-19. The protocol was immunoSEQ multiplex PCR, while the TCRdb copy is restricted to in-frame clones and leaves out a portion. This table holds 470,000 or so clones, around 89% found once. The specimen sequenced was peripheral blood. These receptor sequences come from a woman under 40 with acute or convalescent COVID-19. CDR3s include the opening cysteine and the closing phenylalanine or tryptophan. Fields, in order: D gene, V gene, clone size, J gene, CDR3 DNA, CDR3 protein. D genes are given only for firm matches. Size values are once, few and many counts, or a class for expanded clones, and some rows have none.

>.|TRBV5-4|.|TRBJ2-5
TGTGCCAGCAGCTTGGCCCAGGAGACCCAGTACTTC
CASSLAQETQYF
>.|TRBV11-1|.|TRBJ2-1
TGTGCCAGCACCTCTAGGGGAAATGAGCAGTTCTTC
CASTSRGNEQFF
>.|TRBV24-1|few|TRBJ2-3
TGTGCCACCAGTGATCCTACGGGAACAGATACGCAGTATTTT
CATSDPTGTDTQYF
>TRBD1|TRBV29-1|once|TRBJ1-2
TGCAGCGTTGTCCTACAGGGGGATCGGGGAACCTTC
CSVVLQGDRGTF
>.|TRBV5-1|.|TRBJ1-6
TGCGCCAGCAGCTTGGACAGCCTTTTGGCCCTCCACTTT
CASSLDSLLALHF
>.|TRBV3-1/TRBV3-2|.|TRBJ2-7
TGTGCCAGCAGCCAAGACGTTAGCGAGCAGTACTTC
CASSQDVSEQYF
>.|TRBV14|once|TRBJ1-2
TGTGCCAGCAGCGCCGACAGACTTTTCTATGGCTACACCTTC
CASSADRLFYGYTF
>.|TRBV19|.|TRBJ2-4
TGTGCCAGTAGTCTTCCCCAAAACATTCAGTACTTC
CASSLPQNIQYF
>TRBD2|TRBV3-1/TRBV3-2|.|TRBJ2-7
TGTGCCAGCAGCCAAGTATTAACGGGACCGGGAGGATACGAGCAGTACTTC
CASSQVLTGPGGYEQYF
>.|TRBV12-3/TRBV12-4|.|TRBJ2-7
TGTGCCAGCAGCCCAGGGACATACGAGCAGTACTTC
CASSPGTYEQYF
>.|TRBV11-2|once|TRBJ1-2
TGTGCCAGCAGCCGCTCGGGGGGCGAGGGCTACACCTTC
CASSRSGGEGYTF
>.|TRBV27|many|TRBJ1-6
TGTGCCAGCAGTTTATATAGGGGCAGGGATTCACCCCTCCACTTT
CASSLYRGRDSPLHF
>TRBD1|TRBV2|.|TRBJ2-1
TGTGCCAGCAGAAAGACAGGGGTCAATGAGCAGTTCTTC
CASRKTGVNEQFF
>.|TRBV19|.|TRBJ2-7
TGTGCCAGTAGTAAGGACAAGTCCTACGAGCAGTACTTC
CASSKDKSYEQYF
>TRBD1|TRBV6-5|.|TRBJ2-3
TGTGCCAGCAGCGGACAGGGGACTGCAGATACGCAGTATTTT
CASSGQGTADTQYF
>TRBD1|TRBV3-1/TRBV3-2|.|TRBJ1-2
TGTGCCAGCAGCCAAGCTTTGACAGGGGAGAGCTACACCTTC
CASSQALTGESYTF
>.|TRBV6-1|.|TRBJ1-2
TGTGCCAGCAGTGACCGCCGCGTCAACTTTTTCTATGGCTACACCTTC
CASSDRRVNFFYGYTF
>.|TRBV3-1/TRBV3-2|.|TRBJ1-5
TGTGCCAGCAGCCAAGATTCCGGTAGCAATCAGCCCCAGCATTTT
CASSQDSGSNQPQHF
>.|TRBV2|.|TRBJ1-2
TGTGCCAGCAGCTCCCGGAACTATGGCTACACCTTC
CASSSRNYGYTF
>TRBD2|TRBV30|once|TRBJ2-5
TGTGCCTGGACCCGTGGGGGCGGGGGGGCAAAGACCCAGTACTTC
CAWTRGGGGAKTQYF
>.|TRBV5-1|once|TRBJ2-5
TGCGCCAGCAGCTTAAGGGGAGGACCGGGAGAGACCCAGTACTTC
CASSLRGGPGETQYF
>.|TRBV7-9|.|TRBJ2-1
TGTGCCAGCAGTTCTCAATTCGGGGGCTACAATGAGCAGTTCTTC
CASSSQFGGYNEQFF
>TRBD2|TRBV4-1|once|TRBJ2-1
TGCGCCAGCAGCCGGGCTAGCGGGGGGGAGCAGTTCTTC
CASSRASGGEQFF
>.|TRBV5-6|few|TRBJ1-1
TGTGCCAGCAGCTTGGTAGCCTCAATGAACACTGAAGCTTTCTTT
CASSLVASMNTEAFF
>TRBD1|TRBV5-8|.|TRBJ2-7
TGTGCCAGCCGCTACCAGTTTCGGGGACAGAATTACGAGCAGTACTTC
CASRYQFRGQNYEQYF
>TRBD1|TRBV3-1/TRBV3-2|.|TRBJ2-7
TGTGCCAGCAGCCACAGACAGGGCCACGAGCAGTACTTC
CASSHRQGHEQYF
>TRBD1|TRBV19|.|TRBJ2-7
TGTGCCAGTAGTACATCGGGACAGACCTACGAGCAGTACTTC
CASSTSGQTYEQYF
>.|TRBV5-4|.|TRBJ2-3
TGTGCCAGCAGCTTGACAGGGGAGGAAGATACGCAGTATTTT
CASSLTGEEDTQYF
>.|TRBV19|.|TRBJ1-2
TGTGCCAGTAGTCCGGAGCGGGGGTTGAGGAATGGCTACACCTTC
CASSPERGLRNGYTF
>.|TRBV28|once|TRBJ1-5
TGTGCCAGCAGCCACCAGGGCGGGGTATGGCAGCCCCAGCATTTT
CASSHQGGVWQPQHF